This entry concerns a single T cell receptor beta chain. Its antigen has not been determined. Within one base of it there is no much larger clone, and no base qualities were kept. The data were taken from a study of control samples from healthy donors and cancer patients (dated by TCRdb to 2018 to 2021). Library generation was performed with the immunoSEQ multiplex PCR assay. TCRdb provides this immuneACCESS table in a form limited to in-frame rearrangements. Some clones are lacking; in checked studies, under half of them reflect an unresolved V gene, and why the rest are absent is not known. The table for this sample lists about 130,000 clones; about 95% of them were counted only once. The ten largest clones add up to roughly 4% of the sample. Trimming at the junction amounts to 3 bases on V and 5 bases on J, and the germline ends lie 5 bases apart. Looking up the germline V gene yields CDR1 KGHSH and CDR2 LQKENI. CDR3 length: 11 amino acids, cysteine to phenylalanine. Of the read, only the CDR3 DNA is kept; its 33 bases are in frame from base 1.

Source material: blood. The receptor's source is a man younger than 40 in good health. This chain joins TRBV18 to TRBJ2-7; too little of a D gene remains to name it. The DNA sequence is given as TGTGCCAGCTCACCTCAGAACGAGCAGTACTTC. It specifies CASSPQNEQYF.